The 10 T cell receptor beta chains below come from one sample, sequenced in a study of blood T cell repertoires in COVID-19. Only in-frame clones appear in the TCRdb table, and some are missing; sequencing was by immunoSEQ multiplex PCR. Among roughly 300,000 clones listed, 65% to 85% were seen once. Sample: peripheral blood. Source of these receptors: a human donor with COVID-19, enrolled during active disease. The donor label of this sample is uncertain.

This clone was seen a handful of times. The chain links TRBV27 to TRBJ1-1, with 7 bases that match TRBD1. The junction had 9 bases not matched to a gene; V was cut back by 6 bases and J by 5 bases. The germline V gene encodes CDR1 MNHEY and CDR2 SMNVEV (reference sequence). The CDR3 spans 14 residues. CDR3 coding DNA: TGTGCCAGCAGCCTACAGGGGAGAGGGACTGAAGCTTTCTTT. Amino acids: CASSLQGRGTEAFF.

V and J are TRBV19 and TRBJ2-7; 7 nucleotides match TRBD1. The V gene end was trimmed by 6 bases and the J gene end by 0 bases; junction bases not matched to a gene: 11. The CDR3 totals 16 residues. CDR1 is LNHDA, CDR2 SQIVND, per germline (reference sequence). CDR3: CASRAPGRGSSYEQYF. As DNA, the CDR3 is TGTGCCAGTAGGGCCCCAGGCAGGGGGTCCTCCTACGAGCAGTACTTC.

The chain links TRBV27 to TRBJ2-1; 8 nucleotides align to TRBD2. The CDR3 is 14 amino acids. J gave up 10 bases and V 10 bases, and 15 bases lay outside the gene matches. Germline assignment: CDR1 MNHEY and CDR2 SMNVEV (reference sequence). The CDR3 sequence: CATRSGTRVGEQFF. In nucleotides, the CDR3 is TGTGCCACCCGTTCTGGGACTAGGGTTGGGGAGCAGTTCTTC.

The gene calls are TRBV5-1 and TRBJ1-1; 10 positions agree with TRBD1. There are 15 residues in the CDR3. V dropped 2 bases and J dropped 4; count of bases not matched to a gene: 5. Germline V CDR1 and CDR2: SGHRS, YFSETQ. DNA for the CDR3: TGCGCCAGCAGCTTCTTGGGGACAGGGGCCACTGAAGCTTTCTTT. Its protein product is CASSFLGTGATEAFF.

J is TRBJ1-1 and V is TRBV7-3, with D possibly matching TRBD1 (5 bases). V was trimmed by 5 bases and J by 4 bases, leaving 17 bases between them. This CDR3 spans 15 amino acids. Germline CDR1 is SGHTA and CDR2 is FQGTGA. The chain's CDR3 is CASSMSAGRLTEAFF. CDR3 DNA sequence: TGTGCCAGCAGCATGTCGGCAGGGCGCCTCACTGAAGCTTTCTTT.

The J gene is TRBJ2-1, the V gene TRBV27; 9 bases map to TRBD2. CDR1 MNHEY and CDR2 SMNVEV come from the germline V gene (reference sequence). This CDR3 region has 16 residues. The ends lost 7 bases at V and 3 bases at J; junction bases unmatched: 10. CDR3 residues: CASMLSGTSLYNEQFF. CDR3 in DNA: TGTGCCAGCATGCTCTCCGGGACTAGCCTCTACAATGAGCAGTTCTTC.

V usage is TRBV5-1 and J usage is TRBJ2-1, with D perhaps TRBD2 (6 bases). The CDR3 totals 16 residues. The ends were cut back, 4 bases at V and 0 bases at J, with 14 bases in the middle. Germline V gives CDR1 SGHRS, CDR2 YFSETQ. CDR3 nucleotides: TGCGCCAGCAGCCAGTCTGGGGGGAGCTCCTACAATGAGCAGTTCTTC. Amino acids: CASSQSGGSSYNEQFF.

This chain connects TRBV12-5 to TRBJ2-3; weak D call: TRBD2 (6 bases). Germline V gives CDR1 LGHNT, CDR2 FRNRAP. Trimming removed 1 base at V and 0 bases at J, with 11 bases between. This CDR3 region has 16 residues. The CDR3 loop reads CASGLGGVTSTDTQYF. For the CDR3, the DNA is TGTGCTAGTGGTTTGGGCGGGGTGACTAGCACAGATACGCAGTATTTT.

In its sample, this clone was seen a few times. The chain couples TRBV18 to TRBJ1-5, with 7 bases aligning to TRBD1. Trimming at V came to 3 bases and at J to 3 bases, leaving 5 bases not matched to a gene. The CDR3 has 15 residues. Germline V lookup: CDR1 KGHSH, CDR2 LQKENI. DNA of the CDR3: TGTGCCAGCTCACCTAAGACAGGGCCCAATCAGCCCCAGCATTTT. It is translated as CASSPKTGPNQPQHF.

The chain employs TRBV28 and TRBJ2-3; 7 positions agree with TRBD2. This CDR3 has 14 amino acids. V lost 10 bases to trimming and J lost 0 bases; unmatched junction nucleotides: 7. Germline V gene lookup returns CDR1 MDHEN and CDR2 SYDVKM. CDR3 nucleotide sequence: TGTGCCAACCAGCGCGGGGGTAGCACAGATACGCAGTATTTT. It specifies CANQRGGSTDTQYF.